Shown below are 27 T cell receptor beta chains from a single sample sequenced in a study of CD8 T cells in Susac syndrome. Random hexamers served to reverse transcribe roughly 0.5 to 1 ug RNA. In TCRdb, the immunoSEQ multiplex PCR reads were re-called with MiXCR into one record per CDR3 protein. This sample carries roughly 180,000 distinct CDR3 sequences, 80% to 95% of them seen once, and the ten largest clones take more than 0.08%. The specimen was CD4+ T cells from PBMCs. The source of these receptors is a human donor with multiple sclerosis.

The V call is TRBV27, the J call TRBJ2-7; D ambiguous. V dropped 5 bases and J dropped 6 bases, with 14 bases sitting between them. The CDR3 has 13 residues. Germline-derived CDR1 and CDR2 are MNHEY and SMNVEV (reference sequence). The CDR3 here is CASSLKERSEQYF. CDR3 in DNA: TGTGCCAGCAGTCTAAAAGAGCGCTCCGAGCAGTACTTC.

The chain recombines TRBV12-3 or TRBV12-4 with TRBJ2-7, with D possibly matching TRBD1 (6 bases). V was clipped by 6 bases and J by 0 bases, with 15 bases between them. CDR3 size: 15 residues. CDR3 amino acids: CASSRGQLSSYEQYF. The CDR3, as DNA: TGTGCCAGCAGCCGAGGACAGCTTAGCTCCTACGAGCAGTACTTC.

This chain connects TRBV4-2 to TRBJ1-2; 7 bases are shared with TRBD1. Germline CDR1 is LGHNA and CDR2 is YNFKEQ. The CDR3 has 14 residues. After removal of 0 bases from V and 8 bases from J, the junction contained 6 bases not matched to a gene. The CDR3 DNA reads TGTGCCAGCAGCCAAGATCAGGGGGAGATGGGCTACACCTTC. This translates into CASSQDQGEMGYTF.

This chain uses TRBV6-5 with TRBJ2-4; D is perhaps TRBD2 (6 bases). The CDR3 loop spans 13 amino acids. Germline lookup yields CDR1 MNHEY and CDR2 SVGAGI. Trimming pared 6 bases from V and 7 bases from J, leaving 13 bases between. The CDR3 DNA is TGTGCCAGCAGGCCAGGAAGCGGGAACATTCAGTACTTC. It yields the protein CASRPGSGNIQYF.

The chain uses TRBV20-1 and TRBJ1-2; 8 bases are shared with TRBD1. The V gene's germline CDR1 is DFQATT and CDR2 SNEGSKA (reference sequence). Losses at the gene ends were 5 bases for V and 2 bases for J; bases not matched to a gene: 7. The CDR3 sequence is 14 residues long. The CDR3 loop reads CSASGQVANYGYTF. In nucleotides, the CDR3 is TGCAGTGCTTCGGGACAGGTGGCAAACTATGGCTACACCTTC.

This clonotype showed up just once. Here the CDR3 reads CASSQVTNRDEQFF. Here the CDR3 DNA reads TGCGCCAGCAGCCAAGTGACTAATCGGGATGAGCAGTTCTTC. The chain is built from TRBV4-1 and TRBJ2-1; the D gene is possibly TRBD2 (5 bases). This CDR3 contains 14 residues. Germline V gene lookup returns CDR1 MGHRA and CDR2 YSYEKL. V was shortened by 1 base and J by 8 bases, with 12 bases between the two germline ends.

This chain joins TRBV3-1 and TRBJ1-2, with TRBD1 as a possible D gene (5 bases). Trimming shortened V by 4 bases and J by 0 bases, and 18 bases separated the two germline ends. The CDR3 spans 17 residues. From germline, CDR1 is LGHDT and CDR2 YNNKEL (reference sequence). CDR3 nucleotides: TGTGCCAGCAGCCTTACCCGGGGGGGGTGGACTAACTATGGCTACACCTTC. Translation: CASSLTRGGWTNYGYTF.

In its sample, this clonotype was seen a few times. The CDR3 DNA is TGCAGCGTTGAAAGGGACAGGGGGAGGGAGCAGTACTTC. This gives the protein CSVERDRGREQYF. The rearrangement uses TRBV29-1 and TRBJ2-7; 11 bases align to TRBD1. The CDR3 runs 13 residues. Germline V gives CDR1 SQVTM, CDR2 ANQGSEA. V dropped 2 bases and J dropped 7; count of bases not matched to a gene: 4.

This clonotype appeared once. Written as DNA, the CDR3 is TGTGCCAGCAGTTCACCGGGACAAGGAGCTTTCTTT. It translates to CASSSPGQGAFF. The rearrangement joins TRBV28 to TRBJ1-1; TRBD1 is a possible D gene (6 bases). The CDR3 length is 12 residues. Germline V gene data show CDR1 as MDHEN and CDR2 as SYDVKM. V gave up 4 bases and J gave up 10 bases, with 13 bases separating them.

The table lists this clonotype with a few counts. This chain uses TRBV29-1 with TRBJ2-1; a possible D gene is TRBD1 (7 bases). This CDR3 has 12 amino acids. The germline CDR1 and CDR2 sequences are SQVTM and ANQGSEA. Trimming took 5 bases from V and 6 from J, leaving 11 bases between them. CDR3 DNA: TGCAGCGTTCGACAGGGAGGCAATGAGCAGTTCTTC. Its protein is CSVRQGGNEQFF.

V gene TRBV12-3 or TRBV12-4 combines with J gene TRBJ1-3; a weak D match, TRBD1 (6 bases). Deletions cut 6 bases from V and 3 bases from J, with 15 bases between. CDR3 length: 15 residues. DNA for the CDR3: TGTGCCAGCAGGGAAACAGGGAGGAGTGGAAACACCATATATTTT. Translation gives CASRETGRSGNTIYF.

The chain is built from TRBV6-2 or TRBV6-3 and TRBJ1-5; D is undetermined. This CDR3 is built from 13 residues. V shed 9 bases and J shed 2 bases, with 11 bases lying between them. From germline, CDR1 is MNHEY and CDR2 SVGEGT. The CDR3 region is CASMSFGNQPQHF. The CDR3 DNA follows: TGTGCCAGTATGAGCTTTGGCAATCAGCCCCAGCATTTT.

This chain links TRBV6-1 with TRBJ1-5; D possibly corresponds to TRBD1 (5 bases). This CDR3 region has 16 residues. From germline, CDR1 is MNHNS and CDR2 SASEGT. Between the trimmed V and J ends, which lost 2 bases and 0 bases, there was a span of 11 bases. The CDR3 loop reads CASSERRAVSNQPQHF. DNA of the CDR3: TGTGCCAGCAGTGAACGCAGGGCTGTTAGCAATCAGCCCCAGCATTTT.

The genes are TRBV3-1 and TRBJ2-1, with 8 bases identical to TRBD2. The V gene end was trimmed by 3 bases and the J gene end by 1 base; junction bases not matched to a gene: 5. Per germline, CDR1 LGHDT and CDR2 YNNKEL (reference sequence). The CDR3 runs to 16 residues. DNA for the CDR3: TGTGCCAGCAGCCACCGTAGCGGGGCTTCCTACAATGAGCAGTTCTTC. It yields the protein CASSHRSGASYNEQFF.

The chain employs TRBV5-1 and TRBJ2-2; 9 positions match TRBD1. After removal of 4 bases from V and 4 bases from J, the junction contained 5 bases not matched to a gene. Germline V gene data show CDR1 as SGHRS and CDR2 as YFSETQ. CDR3 length: 15 amino acids. The chain's CDR3 is CASSVGTGSTGELFF. The CDR3 nucleotides read TGCGCCAGCAGCGTTGGGACAGGGTCCACCGGGGAGCTGTTTTTT.

This clonotype appeared once. The V call is TRBV6-6, the J call TRBJ1-1, with unresolved D. This CDR3 is built from 16 residues. Trimming removed 2 bases from V and 8 bases from J, with 21 bases in between. Germline lookup yields CDR1 MNHNY and CDR2 SVGAGI (reference sequence). The CDR3 DNA reads as TGTGCCAGCAGTTACGCCATCCCGACGGGTCAAGGGGAAGCTTTCTTT. Translating gives CASSYAIPTGQGEAFF.

The V and J genes are TRBV19 and TRBJ1-2, with D maybe TRBD1 (5 bases). This CDR3 is 15 amino acids long. Germline V gives CDR1 LNHDA, CDR2 SQIVND (reference sequence). Trimming took off 5 bases at V and 4 bases at J, with 17 bases between the two ends. The CDR3 nucleotides are TGTGCCAGTAGTCTCGGACAAGCCCGCGGCTATGGCTACACCTTC. Translating gives CASSLGQARGYGYTF.

The chain uses TRBV14 and TRBJ1-3, with D uncertain. Germline V CDR1 and CDR2: SGHDN, FVKESK. Between the trimmed V and J ends, which lost 3 bases and 2 bases, there was a span of 5 bases. CDR3 length equals 13 residues. The CDR3 protein is CASSQGPGNTIYF. CDR3 nucleotide sequence: TGTGCCAGCAGCCAGGGCCCTGGAAACACCATATATTTT.

The chain has TRBV28 and TRBJ1-5; D is possibly TRBD1 (6 bases). This CDR3 spans 17 amino acids. The germline gives CDR1 MDHEN, CDR2 SYDVKM. Trimming took 6 bases from V and 1 from J, leaving 19 bases between them. CDR3 nucleotides: TGTGCCAGCAGATTGGACAGATGGGGGGCAAGCAATCAGCCCCAGCATTTT. Protein product: CASRLDRWGASNQPQHF.

The chain has TRBV20-1 and TRBJ2-7; 7 bases are shared with TRBD1. The germline CDR1 and CDR2 sequences are DFQATT and SNEGSKA (reference sequence). This CDR3 is 12 amino acids long. With V trimmed by 6 bases and J by 7 bases, 9 bases remained unmatched. The CDR3 coding sequence is TGCAGTGCCACGAGGGGGCTGGCGGAGCAGTACTTC. It is translated as CSATRGLAEQYF.

The rearrangement links TRBV6-5 to TRBJ1-2; D is unresolved. The germline CDR1 and CDR2 sequences are MNHEY and SVGAGI. The V end lost 7 bases, the J end lost 2 bases, and 8 bases lay between the germline ends. The CDR3 consists of 12 residues. CDR3 loop: CASTQGNYGYTF. The CDR3 DNA follows: TGTGCCAGCACCCAAGGGAACTATGGCTACACCTTC.

A remark on this clonotype: One end of the junction is discordant with germline, which a read error may explain. This chain links TRBV5-5 with TRBJ2-4; 9 bases are a match to TRBD2. This CDR3 region has 13 residues. Germline-derived CDR1 and CDR2 are SGHKS and YYEKEE (reference sequence). DNA of the CDR3: TGTGCCAGCAGCTTGGACGGCGGGAGGGCCGCCCTCTTC. Encoded protein: CASSLDGGRAALF.

This chain links TRBV2 with TRBJ1-5, with D uncertain. Deletions cut 8 bases from V and 3 bases from J, with 8 bases between. The CDR3 sequence is 12 residues long. Germline V gene lookup returns CDR1 SNHLY and CDR2 FYNNEI. CDR3 DNA sequence: TGTGCCAGCCAGAGCCCCAATCAGCCCCAGCATTTT. It yields the protein CASQSPNQPQHF.

The V call is TRBV28, the J call TRBJ1-2; a weak D match, TRBD1 (5 bases). The CDR3 sequence is 13 residues long. CDR1 and CDR2 (germline): MDHEN, SYDVKM. Trimming removed 8 bases from V and 4 bases from J, with 14 bases in between. The CDR3, as DNA: TGTGCCAGCGGAACCGGGACGCTCTATGGCTACACCTTC. It yields the protein CASGTGTLYGYTF.

The genes are TRBV6-5 and TRBJ2-7; D gene unclear. The V gene lost 6 bases and the J gene lost 7 bases, with 22 bases spanning the gap. The germline V gene has CDR1 MNHEY and CDR2 SVGAGI. This CDR3 has 15 amino acids. The CDR3 is CASSSLSMGPGEQYF. The DNA of the CDR3 is TGTGCCAGCAGCTCCCTTTCGATGGGCCCTGGAGAGCAGTACTTC.

The gene calls are TRBV12-3 or TRBV12-4 and TRBJ1-6; 7 bases match TRBD1. V trimming: 3 bases; J trimming: 7 bases; junction bases outside the gene matches: 9. This CDR3 contains 16 residues. The CDR3 region has the DNA TGTGCCAGCAGTTTCTCAGTAGGGGGCGCGAATTCACCCCTCCACTTT. As protein: CASSFSVGGANSPLHF.

In its sample, this clonotype was seen once. The rearrangement links TRBV5-6 to TRBJ2-7; D may match TRBD1 or TRBD2 (5 bases each). The germline V gene has CDR1 SGHDT and CDR2 YYEEEE. Trimming shortened V by 3 bases and J by 5 bases, and 18 bases separated the two germline ends. This CDR3 is 15 amino acids long. CDR3 nucleotide sequence: TGTGCCAGCAGCTGGACACCGGGACGACTCCACGAGCAGTACTTC. Its protein is CASSWTPGRLHEQYF.